This entry lists 5 T cell receptor beta chains sequenced from one sample in a study of identical twins. TCRdb passed the 5' RACE reads through MiXCR, listing each CDR3 protein once. The data contain 1.5 million to 2 million distinct CDR3 sequences, more than 30% of them singletons. Sequences were obtained from cord blood. These TCRs come from a newborn girl in good health.

This sequence joins TRBV27 and TRBJ1-1; 10 bases match TRBD1. V shed 6 bases and J 2 bases; nucleotides not matched to a gene: 24. CDR3 length: 21 amino acids. The germline CDR1 and CDR2 sequences are MNHEY and SMNVEV (reference sequence). CDR3 region: CASSSLRYSGQGRGSNTEAFF. The CDR3 DNA follows: TGTGCCAGCAGCTCCCTACGGTACTCGGGACAGGGGAGGGGAAGTAACACTGAAGCTTTCTTT.

The chain couples TRBV2 to TRBJ1-1, with D possibly TRBD1 on 5 matching bases. Germline V gives CDR1 SNHLY, CDR2 FYNNEI. Trimming took 2 bases from V and 10 from J, leaving 8 bases between them. This CDR3 is 11 amino acids long. The CDR3, as DNA: TGTGCCAGCAGTGAACCCCAGGGAGCTTTCTTT. It yields the protein CASSEPQGAFF.

CDR3 region: CASSLTPGLSNEKLFF. The CDR3 DNA sequence: TGCGCCAGCAGCTTGACCCCGGGACTCTCGAATGAAAAACTGTTTTTT. The chain is built from TRBV5-1 and TRBJ1-4; possibly TRBD1 for D (5 bases). The V gene's germline CDR1 is SGHRS and CDR2 YFSETQ. The CDR3 spans 16 residues. V lost 1 base and J lost 5, with 15 bases in between.

Remarks on this clonotype: A much larger clone lies one base from this, so it may be a read error. V gene TRBV2 combines with J gene TRBJ1-2; D is undetermined. The CDR3 length is 10 residues. Trimming pared 8 bases from V and 4 bases from J, leaving 5 bases between. The V gene's germline CDR1 is SNHLY and CDR2 FYNNEI. The CDR3 DNA reads TGTGCCAGCGATTCCTATGGCTACACCTTC. Protein: CASDSYGYTF.

This chain joins TRBV19 and TRBJ1-1, with a weak D call TRBD1 (5 bases). Germline lookup yields CDR1 LNHDA and CDR2 SQIVND (reference sequence). With 1 base removed from V and 4 bases from J, the gap between germline ends came to 10 bases. CDR3 length: 14 amino acids. The CDR3 nucleotides are TGTGCCAGTAGTATAGTGTGGGACGGCACTGAAGCTTTCTTT. As protein: CASSIVWDGTEAFF.